The 21 T cell receptor beta chains presented below share a single source sample, sequenced in a study of cytomegalovirus exposure and HLA in healthy donors. This PCR relied on a set of 60 Vbeta primers and 13 Jbeta primers. Clones were read by immunoSEQ multiplex PCR, and TCRdb kept only the in-frame ones, dropping some. There are around 130,000 clones in the sample; approximately 85% occur only once, and about 6.7% lies in the top ten. Sequences were obtained from PBMCs. These receptors originate from a woman aged 25 to 45 in good health and CMV-seropositive.

This rearrangement joins TRBV6-5 to TRBJ2-7, with a weak D call TRBD2 (5 bases). Trimming stripped 6 bases from V and 7 bases from J, with 13 bases between. Germline V lookup: CDR1 MNHEY, CDR2 SVGAGI. This CDR3 is built from 12 residues. The CDR3 loop reads CASSPPGWEQYF. The DNA of the CDR3 is TGTGCCAGCAGCCCGCCGGGGTGGGAGCAGTACTTC.

This sequence joins TRBV4-1 and TRBJ2-3, with TRBD2 as a possible D gene (5 bases). Deletions cut 4 bases from V and 0 bases from J, with 8 bases between. Germline values: CDR1 MGHRA, CDR2 YSYEKL. There are 14 residues in the CDR3. CDR3 sequence (DNA): TGCGCCAGCAGCCGGTCGGGGAGCACAGATACGCAGTATTTT. As protein: CASSRSGSTDTQYF.

The CDR3 DNA reads TGTGCCAGCAGTAGGGACTCTGGGGGGGAAAAACTGTTTTTT. It is translated as CASSRDSGGEKLFF. J is TRBJ1-4 and V is TRBV2; a possible D gene is TRBD1 (5 bases). Trimming left V 5 bases short and J 8 bases short, with 15 bases between. CDR1 and CDR2 (germline): SNHLY, FYNNEI. CDR3 size: 14 residues.

The chain employs TRBV19 and TRBJ1-1, with D possibly matching TRBD1 (5 bases). V lost 2 bases and J lost 0, with 10 bases in between. Germline V gives CDR1 LNHDA, CDR2 SQIVND (reference sequence). This CDR3 comprises 15 residues. CDR3 nucleotide sequence: TGTGCCAGTAGTATACTGGCGGACATGAACACTGAAGCTTTCTTT. This codes for CASSILADMNTEAFF. Together with reference TRBV19 and TRBJ1-1, the CDR3 gives the full variable domain: DGGITQSPKYLFRKEGQNVTLSCEQNLNHDAMYWYRQDPGQGLRLIYYSQIVNDFQKGDIAEGYSVSREKKESFPLTVTSAQKNPTAFYLCASSILADMNTEAFFGQGTRLTVV.

The V and J genes are TRBV5-4 and TRBJ1-3; 8 bases fit TRBD1. CDR3 length: 19 amino acids. CDR1 is SGHNT, CDR2 YYREEE, per germline (reference sequence). The junction had 19 bases not matched to a gene; V was cut back by 4 bases and J by 4 bases. In nucleotides, the CDR3 is TGTGCCAGCAGCCCTTATTTGATGGGACAGGAGGTTGACGGAAACACCATATATTTT. It encodes CASSPYLMGQEVDGNTIYF.

V is TRBV27 and J is TRBJ1-2; 8 bases map to TRBD1. The CDR3 spans 16 residues. CDR1 is MNHEY and CDR2 is SMNVEV in the germline V gene (reference sequence). The J segment lost 4 bases and the V segment lost 4 bases, leaving 11 bases of the junction unmatched. CDR3 sequence (DNA): TGTGCCAGCAGTTCCTTTTCCGGACAGGGCTTCTATGGCTACACCTTC. This codes for CASSSFSGQGFYGYTF.

This rearrangement joins TRBV2 to TRBJ1-5; unclear D gene. CDR1 and CDR2 (germline): SNHLY, FYNNEI. Trimming stripped 4 bases from V and 5 bases from J, with 6 bases between. The CDR3 sequence is 12 residues long. The CDR3 sequence: CASSGVDQPQHF. CDR3 bases: TGTGCCAGCAGTGGTGTAGATCAGCCCCAGCATTTT.

J is TRBJ1-5 and V is TRBV2; the D is unclear. V lost 3 bases, J lost 0 bases, and 6 bases lay in between. CDR1 is SNHLY, CDR2 FYNNEI, per germline. The CDR3 totals 14 residues. The CDR3 sequence: CASSETSSNQPQHF. In DNA, the CDR3 is TGTGCCAGCAGTGAGACTTCTAGCAATCAGCCCCAGCATTTT.

This chain uses TRBV2 with TRBJ1-5; D is unresolved. Germline V gene data show CDR1 as SNHLY and CDR2 as FYNNEI. V dropped 4 bases and J dropped 0 bases, with 7 bases sitting between them. The CDR3 is 14 residues long. The CDR3 protein is CASSADTSNQPQHF. The CDR3 DNA follows: TGTGCCAGCAGTGCAGACACTAGCAATCAGCCCCAGCATTTT.

This chain links TRBV30 with TRBJ1-1; D unclear. CDR1 GTSNPN and CDR2 SVGIG come from the germline V gene (reference sequence). V lost 3 bases and J 2 bases, leaving 10 bases between the germline ends. The CDR3 totals 13 residues. CDR3 residues: CAWSSYTNTEAFF. As DNA, the CDR3 is TGTGCCTGGAGCAGTTACACAAACACTGAAGCTTTCTTT. Full variable domain (remainder filled in from reference TRBV30 and TRBJ1-1): SQTIHQWPATLVQPVGSPLSLECTVEGTSNPNLYWYRQAAGRGLQLLFYSVGIGQISSEVPQNLSASRPQDRQFILSSKKLLLSDSGFYLCAWSSYTNTEAFFGQGTRLTVV.

The chain is built from TRBV2 and TRBJ2-3, with TRBD2 identical over 12 bases. Germline CDR1 and CDR2: SNHLY and FYNNEI. The CDR3 is 16 residues long. Trimming removed 6 bases from V and 0 bases from J; junction bases left unmatched: 4. DNA for the CDR3: TGTGCCAGCAGATCCGGACTAGCGGGGAGCACAGATACGCAGTATTTT. Its translation: CASRSGLAGSTDTQYF.

The rearrangement uses TRBV7-8 and TRBJ1-2; D possibly corresponds to TRBD1 (6 bases). The germline V gene encodes CDR1 SGHVS and CDR2 FQNEAQ. Trimming pared 1 base from V and 6 bases from J, leaving 18 bases between. There are 16 residues in the CDR3. CDR3 sequence: CASSLGQGKLGNGYTF. CDR3 in DNA: TGTGCCAGCAGCTTAGGGCAGGGGAAGTTAGGGAATGGCTACACCTTC.

V gene TRBV7-9 combines with J gene TRBJ2-7, with a tentative D call TRBD2 (5 bases). The CDR3 consists of 14 residues. CDR1 SEHNR and CDR2 FQNEAQ come from the germline V gene (reference sequence). The V and J ends lost 0 bases and 6 bases respectively, with 12 bases between them. The CDR3 nucleotides read TGTGCCAGCAGCTTAGCGGGGAGTGGAGCCGAGCAGTACTTC. This sequence encodes CASSLAGSGAEQYF.

This chain links TRBV5-4 with TRBJ1-4; tentatively, D is TRBD1 (6 bases). The germline CDR1 and CDR2 sequences are SGHNT and YYREEE (reference sequence). V was clipped by 4 bases and J by 0 bases, with 16 bases between them. This CDR3 has 17 residues. CDR3 bases: TGTGCCAGCAGCCTAGGGGGGGGTACCTCAACTAATGAAAAACTGTTTTTT. Amino acid sequence: CASSLGGGTSTNEKLFF.

This chain links TRBV29-1 with TRBJ2-3; a weak D match, TRBD1 (6 bases). V lost 2 bases to trimming and J lost 2 bases, with 11 bases between them. Per the germline V gene, CDR1 is SQVTM and CDR2 is ANQGSEA. The CDR3 length is 14 residues. This CDR3 reads CSVERTASTDTQYF. CDR3 bases: TGCAGCGTTGAAAGGACAGCCTCCACAGATACGCAGTATTTT.

The V call is TRBV6-4, the J call TRBJ2-5; 10 bases align to TRBD2. V was clipped by 1 base and J by 5 bases; unmatched bases: 19. CDR1 MRHNA and CDR2 SNTAGT come from the germline V gene. This CDR3 spans 20 amino acids. CDR3 loop: CASSDWGWGGPSGSRETQYF. The CDR3 region has the DNA TGTGCCAGCAGTGACTGGGGCTGGGGCGGGCCTAGCGGGAGTCGTGAGACCCAGTACTTC.

V and J are TRBV7-9 and TRBJ1-1; 10 bases map to TRBD1. CDR1 SEHNR and CDR2 FQNEAQ come from the germline V gene (reference sequence). The CDR3 consists of 16 residues. V shed 5 bases, J shed 5 bases, and the junction held 11 bases outside the gene matches. DNA for the CDR3: TGTGCCAGCAGCCACGGACAGGGGGGTTTAGAAACTGAAGCTTTCTTT. Its protein is CASSHGQGGLETEAFF.

In nucleotides, the CDR3 is TGTGCCAGCAGCCAAGATCTGGGGGCGGCGGAGACCCAGTACTTC. This codes for CASSQDLGAAETQYF. The chain recombines TRBV4-2 with TRBJ2-5; D is perhaps TRBD1 (6 bases). The length of the CDR3 is 15 residues. Per germline, CDR1 LGHNA and CDR2 YNFKEQ. The ends were cut back, 0 bases at V and 5 bases at J, with 13 bases in the middle.

This chain uses TRBV5-1 with TRBJ2-3; TRBD1 aligns across 9 bases. Germline CDR1 reads SGHRS; CDR2 reads YFSETQ. This CDR3 comprises 15 residues. V was clipped by 1 base and J by 3 bases; unmatched bases: 3. The CDR3 is CASSLIGQGTDTQYF. In nucleotides, the CDR3 is TGCGCCAGCAGCTTGATAGGACAGGGGACAGATACGCAGTATTTT.

The gene calls are TRBV6-5 and TRBJ2-7; D is perhaps TRBD2 (6 bases). Trimming took off 5 bases at V and 6 bases at J, with 14 bases between the two ends. Looked up from germline, CDR1 is MNHEY and CDR2 is SVGAGI. This CDR3 has 13 residues. Written as DNA, the CDR3 is TGTGCCAGCAGTAACTATCAGGGAGGCGAGCAGTACTTC. The encoded protein is CASSNYQGGEQYF.

The chain is built from TRBV27 and TRBJ1-1; D is unclear. Germline values: CDR1 MNHEY, CDR2 SMNVEV (reference sequence). V lost 5 bases to trimming and J lost 8 bases, with 18 bases between them. The length of the CDR3 is 14 residues. The CDR3 sequence: CASSSRKAPGEAFF. As DNA, the CDR3 is TGTGCCAGCAGTAGTCGTAAGGCACCCGGGGAAGCTTTCTTT.